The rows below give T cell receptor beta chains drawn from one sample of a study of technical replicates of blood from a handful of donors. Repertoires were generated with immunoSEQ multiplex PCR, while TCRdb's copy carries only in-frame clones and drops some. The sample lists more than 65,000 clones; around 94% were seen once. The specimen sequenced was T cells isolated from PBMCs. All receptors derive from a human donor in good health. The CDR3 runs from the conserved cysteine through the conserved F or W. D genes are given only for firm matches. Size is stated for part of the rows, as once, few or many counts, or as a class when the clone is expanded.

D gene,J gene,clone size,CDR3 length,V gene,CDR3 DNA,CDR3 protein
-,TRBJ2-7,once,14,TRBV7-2,TGTGCCAGCAGCCCCAGTAGACAGAGCTACGAGCAGTACTTC,CASSPSRQSYEQYF
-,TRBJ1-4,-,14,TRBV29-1,TGCAGCGTGACCCCAGGTCTCCATAATGAAAAACTGTTTTTT,CSVTPGLHNEKLFF
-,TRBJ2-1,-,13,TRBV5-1,TGCGCCAGCAGCGTGGCAGATAACAATGAGCAGTTCTTC,CASSVADNNEQFF
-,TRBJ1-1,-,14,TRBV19,TGTGCCAGTAGTATGGTAGGGGGGAACACTGAAGCTTTCTTT,CASSMVGGNTEAFF
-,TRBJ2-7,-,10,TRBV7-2,TGTGCCATCCAGGCCGGCGAGCAGTACTTC,CAIQAGEQYF
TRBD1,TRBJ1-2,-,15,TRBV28,TGTGCCAGCAGTCTTGGGACAGCACCTAACTATGGCTACACCTTC,CASSLGTAPNYGYTF
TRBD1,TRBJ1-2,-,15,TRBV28,TGTGCCAGCAGGTCGGACAGGGGGCCGGACTATGGCTACACCTTC,CASRSDRGPDYGYTF
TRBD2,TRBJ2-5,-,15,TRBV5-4,TGTGCCAGCAGCTTACCGGGACTAGCGGGAGAGACCCAGTACTTC,CASSLPGLAGETQYF
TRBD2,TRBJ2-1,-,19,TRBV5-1,TGCGCCAGCAGCTCCCCTGAACTAACTAGCGGGAGGGGGAGCAATGAGCAGTTCTTC,CASSSPELTSGRGSNEQFF
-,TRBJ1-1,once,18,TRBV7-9,TGTGCCAGCAGCTTAGGAGGACAGTCCTTCCACCTAGGTGCTGAAGCTTTCTTT,CASSLGGQSFHLGAEAFF
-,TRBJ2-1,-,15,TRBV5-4,TGTGCCAGCAGCTCTACAGGACACCGGGACTCTGTCCAGTTCTTC,CASSSTGHRDSVQFF
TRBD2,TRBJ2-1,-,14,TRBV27,TGTGCCAGCAGTTCGGGGGGGCGGTACAATGAGCAGTTCTTC,CASSSGGRYNEQFF
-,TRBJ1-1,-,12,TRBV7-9,TGTGCCAGCACCGCCGGGGGCACTGAAGCTTTCTTT,CASTAGGTEAFF
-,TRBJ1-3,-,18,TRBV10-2,TGCGCCAGCAGTGAGACGCGTTGGGCCGGCCTCTCTGGAAACACCATATATTTT,CASSETRWAGLSGNTIYF
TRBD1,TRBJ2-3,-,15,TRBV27,TGTGCCAGCAGTGACCGGGACAGGGTTACAGATACGCAGTATTTT,CASSDRDRVTDTQYF
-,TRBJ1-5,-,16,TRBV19,TGTGCCAGTAGGGCCGATTCGATTTTTAGCAATCAGCCCCAGCATTTT,CASRADSIFSNQPQHF
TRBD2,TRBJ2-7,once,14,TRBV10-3,TGTGCCATCAGTGACTTTGCGGGAGACTACGAGCAGTACTTC,CAISDFAGDYEQYF
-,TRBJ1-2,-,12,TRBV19,TGTGCCAGTAGCGCCACAGTATCGGGCTACACCTTC,CASSATVSGYTF
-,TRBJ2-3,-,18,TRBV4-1,TGCGCCAGCAGCCAAGAGAGCAGAGTATGGGGGGGCACAGATACGCAGTATTTT,CASSQESRVWGGTDTQYF
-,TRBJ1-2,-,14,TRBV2,TGTGCCAGCGGGGTACAGGGTGTTAGCTATGGCTACACCTTC,CASGVQGVSYGYTF
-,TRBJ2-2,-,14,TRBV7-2,TGTGCCAGCAGCTTTTATTTGAACACCGGGGAGCTGTTTTTT,CASSFYLNTGELFF
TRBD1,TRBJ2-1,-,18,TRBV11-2,TGTGCCAGCAGCTTACAACCTGGGGGACAGGGGACCCGGAATGAGCAGTTCTTC,CASSLQPGGQGTRNEQFF
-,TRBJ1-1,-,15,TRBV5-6,TGTGCCAGCAGCAAGCTAGACAGATTGAACACTGAAGCTTTCTTT,CASSKLDRLNTEAFF
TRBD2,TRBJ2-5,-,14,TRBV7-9,TGTGCCAGCAGCTCGGGACTACTGCAGGAGACCCAGTACTTC,CASSSGLLQETQYF
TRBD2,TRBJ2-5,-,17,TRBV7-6,TGTGCCAGCAGCTTAGAAGCAACCGGGACTAGTTCGGAGACCCAGTACTTC,CASSLEATGTSSETQYF